Below, one T cell receptor beta chain is given with its context. Its antigen is still unknown. It has no much larger one-base neighbor in the sample; base qualities were not kept. The immunoSEQ Assay, a bias-controlled multiplex PCR, was used to amplify TCRbeta CDR3 regions from genomic DNA. The paper's data handling went like this. The number of nucleated cells in each sample was estimated from the amplification of reference gene primers within the assay. Sequence reads were collapsed and filtered to measure the absolute abundance of every unique TCRbeta CDR3 rearrangement. For each sample, productive Simpson clonality was calculated by taking the square root of Simpson's diversity index across productive rearrangements. The source is immuneACCESS, and TCRdb retained only in-frame sequences with V and J called. Part of the clones is not carried over; for the studies checked, unresolved V genes explain less than half of this, and the remainder is unexplained. V and J calls and clone size are given by that table; D and trimming were obtained from the DNA. For this sample there are approximately 140,000 clones; 80% to 90% appear just once. Roughly 3.5% of the sample goes to the ten largest clones.

The data stem from a study of blood T cell repertoires in COVID-19 (dated by TCRdb to the early 2020s). Notes on the research overall: Samples from collaborators originated in the United States, Italy and Spain and spanned both the acute and convalescent phases of COVID-19. The prospective study material was composed of cDNA or gDNA derived from T cells, B-cell-depleted T cells, or PBMCs. Deeply sampled blood TCRbeta repertoires from subjects exposed to, actively infected with, or recovered from COVID-19 were included in the dataset. The repertoires were released in a freely available public database intended as a resource for research on the immune response to SARS-CoV-2. Samples were obtained from the ongoing ImmuneRACE study (first 160 participants) and from some 1,300 subjects provided by 6 global collaborators. Sample metadata almost always included a de-identified subject ID, COVID-19 status, age in years and sex. Where available, HLA class I and class II types were obtained from metadata supplied by the sample provider rather than from assay-based typing. The paper as a whole reports these results and caveats: The quantity of clinical and demographic metadata differed by source and by participant and was supplied without curation.

The junction shows trimming of 7 bases on V and 0 bases on J, and the gene matches do not reach 4 bases of it. Taken from cysteine to phenylalanine, the CDR3 has 14 residues. Only the CDR3 part of the read is kept: 42 bases, read in frame from the first base. CDR1 MNHEY and CDR2 SVGAGI were looked up in the germline V gene. Whole blood was collected in K2EDTA tubes by collaborating institutions according to the institutions' own protocols. For TCRbeta analysis, collaborator samples were shipped as frozen whole blood, as isolated PBMCs, or as DNA extracted from either sample type. The sequenced material came from peripheral blood. Recombination linked TRBV6-5 to TRBJ2-5; 8 bases in between match TRBD2. The receptor was isolated from a man aged 65 to 79 with acute or convalescent COVID-19. The CDR3 here reads CASTSGPNQETQYF. The bases are TGTGCCAGCACTAGCGGGCCAAACCAAGAGACCCAGTACTTC.